The clone carrying this T cell receptor (beta chain) was recorded only once. Profiling relied on immunoSEQ multiplex PCR, and the TCRdb table lists in-frame clones only, not all of them. The data show some 79,000 clones, 80% to 95% seen once. Prior autoimmune disease or systemic immunosuppression barred patients. At cycle 4 day 1, cycle 7 day 1, and baseline, blood was sampled. The data are from a study of OX40 agonist ivuxolimab in advanced cancers. The material was CD4+ or CD8+ T cells sorted from blood, obtained in a trial of the OX40 agonist ivuxolimab. The clonotype was recovered from an adult with an advanced solid tumor such as melanoma, head and neck, liver or kidney cancer.

DNA for the CDR3: TGTGCCAGCAGTTACAGGGGTCCCAATTATGGCTACACCTTC. It encodes CASSYRGPNYGYTF. The chain carries TRBV6-5 and TRBJ1-2, with a weak D call TRBD1 (5 bases). This CDR3 has 14 amino acids. V lost 2 bases and J 5 bases, leaving 12 bases between the germline ends. The V gene's germline CDR1 is MNHEY and CDR2 SVGAGI.